A single T cell receptor beta chain is shown here with its context. The DNA ends 3 residues before the CDR3 does, and the rest of the CDR3 is filled in from the germline J gene. TCR beta CDR3 amplified by multiplex PCR from roughly 1,300 ng genomic DNA. Sequenced by immunoSEQ multiplex PCR; TCRdb stores in-frame clones only, minus some. The record lists 30,000 to 45,000 clones, of which the ten most abundant hold less than 9%. The data stem from a study of T cells in women clearing cervical HPV infection. Across the study: Cases: HPV16-related CIN3 or worse on histology, 2 invasive cancers. Case blood was drawn when the lesion was first found; control blood after infection became undetectable.

CDR1 DFQATT and CDR2 SNEGSKA come from the germline V gene (reference sequence). The trim removed 2 bases at V and 3 bases at J, leaving 3 bases unmatched. This CDR3 region has 13 residues. This chain joins TRBV20-1 and TRBJ2-7; 8 bases line up with TRBD1. Sample: blood buffy coat. The sequence came from a woman between 18 and 70 years old with a cervical HPV16 infection that either progressed to CIN3+ or cleared (not recorded which). Incomplete CDR3 DNA: TGCAGTGCTAGACAGGGGGCGCGCTACGAG. Protein: CSARQGARYE. Given in full, the CDR3 is CSARQGARYEQYF.